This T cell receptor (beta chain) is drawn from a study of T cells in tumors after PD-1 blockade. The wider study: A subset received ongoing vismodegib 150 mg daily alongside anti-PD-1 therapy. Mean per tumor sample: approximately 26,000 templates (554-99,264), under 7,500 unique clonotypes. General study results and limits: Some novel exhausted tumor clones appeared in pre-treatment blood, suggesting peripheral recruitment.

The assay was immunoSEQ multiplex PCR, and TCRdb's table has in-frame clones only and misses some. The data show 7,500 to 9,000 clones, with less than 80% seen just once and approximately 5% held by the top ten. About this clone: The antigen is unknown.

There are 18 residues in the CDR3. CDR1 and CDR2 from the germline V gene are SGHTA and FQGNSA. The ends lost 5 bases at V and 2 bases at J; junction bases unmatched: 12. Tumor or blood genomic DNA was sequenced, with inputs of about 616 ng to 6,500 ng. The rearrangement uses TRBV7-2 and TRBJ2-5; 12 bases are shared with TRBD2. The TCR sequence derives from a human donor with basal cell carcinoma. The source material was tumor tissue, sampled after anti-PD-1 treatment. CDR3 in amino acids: CASSPAVTSGGRQETQYF. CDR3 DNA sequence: TGTGCCAGCAGCCCAGCCGTCACTAGCGGGGGGCGGCAAGAGACCCAGTACTTC.